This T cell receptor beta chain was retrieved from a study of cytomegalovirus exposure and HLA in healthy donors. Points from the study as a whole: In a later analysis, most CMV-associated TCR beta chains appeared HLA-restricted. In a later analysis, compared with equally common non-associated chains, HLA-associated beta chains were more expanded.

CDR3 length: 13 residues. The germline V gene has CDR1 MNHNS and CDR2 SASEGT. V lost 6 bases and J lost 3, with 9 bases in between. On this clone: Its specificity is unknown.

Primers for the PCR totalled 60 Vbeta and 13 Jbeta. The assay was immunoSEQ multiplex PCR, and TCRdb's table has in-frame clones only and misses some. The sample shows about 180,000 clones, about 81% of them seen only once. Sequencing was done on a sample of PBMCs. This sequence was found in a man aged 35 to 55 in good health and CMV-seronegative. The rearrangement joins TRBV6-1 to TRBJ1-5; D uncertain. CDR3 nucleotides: TGTGCCAGCAGAACAGACTACAATCAGCCCCAGCATTTT. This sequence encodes CASRTDYNQPQHF.